The T cell receptor beta chain described here comes from a study of CD8 T cells in ankylosing spondylitis. This clonotype was observed at least ten times. Germline loops: CDR1 DFQATT, CDR2 SNEGSKA (reference sequence). This CDR3 is built from 15 residues. The V gene end was trimmed by 2 bases and the J gene end by 6 bases; junction bases not matched to a gene: 8. TCRdb reprocessed the 5' RACE reads via MiXCR and lists one record per CDR3 protein. The sample includes some 130,000 distinct CDR3 sequences, approximately 7.4% of them seen just once. Material for sequencing was blood, either unsorted or a sorted T cell fraction (not recorded which). This clonotype was obtained from a female donor with ankylosing spondylitis or in good health (not recorded which). This chain joins TRBV20-1 and TRBJ1-1, with TRBD1 matching over 11 bases. CDR3 amino acids: CSARPAGQGEAEAFF. CDR3 bases: TGCAGTGCTAGACCTGCGGGACAGGGGGAGGCTGAAGCTTTCTTT.